This T cell receptor beta chain was identified during a study of T-cell reconstitution after alpha-beta-depleted transplantation in children. Unique molecular identifiers were incorporated into the prepared TCRbeta library. MiXCR was run by TCRdb on the PCR reads, yielding one entry per CDR3 protein. The sample lists around 200,000 distinct CDR3 sequences, about 6.4% occurring once. There are many counts of this clonotype. The sequence came from a human donor who donated a stem cell graft to a child with Wiskott-Aldrich syndrome. The sample in question was PBMCs from the stem cell graft donor, obtained from the stem cell graft.

In DNA form, the CDR3 reads TGTGCCAGCCCTGGGCGGATCTCTGGGGCCAACGTCCTGACTTTC. This codes for CASPGRISGANVLTF. The chain carries TRBV11-2 and TRBJ2-6; D ambiguous. CDR1 is SGHAT, CDR2 FQNNGV, per germline. V was cut by 8 bases and J by 0 bases, with 11 bases left in between. The CDR3 length is 15 residues.